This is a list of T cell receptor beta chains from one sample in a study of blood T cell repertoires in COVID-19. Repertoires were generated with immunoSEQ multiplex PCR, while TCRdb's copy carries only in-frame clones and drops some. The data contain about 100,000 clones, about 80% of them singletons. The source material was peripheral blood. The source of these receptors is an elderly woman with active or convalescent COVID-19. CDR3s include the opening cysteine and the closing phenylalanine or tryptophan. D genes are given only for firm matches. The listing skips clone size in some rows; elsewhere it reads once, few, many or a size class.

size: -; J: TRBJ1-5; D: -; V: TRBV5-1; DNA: TGCGCCAGCAGCTTGGGGACAGACGACTATCAGCCCCAGCATTTT; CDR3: CASSLGTDDYQPQHF
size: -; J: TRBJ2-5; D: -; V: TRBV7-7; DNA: TGTGCTAGCAGCCCCAGTAGCGGTGCTAGTGGGACCCAGTACTTC; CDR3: CASSPSSGASGTQYF
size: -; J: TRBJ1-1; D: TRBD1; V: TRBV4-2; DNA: TGTGCCAGCAGCCAGGGGACAGGGGGGAACACTGAAGCTTTCTTT; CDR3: CASSQGTGGNTEAFF
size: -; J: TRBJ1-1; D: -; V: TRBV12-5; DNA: TGTGCTAGTGGTTTACAACAGGGAAGACGGTACACTGAAGCTTTCTTT; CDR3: CASGLQQGRRYTEAFF
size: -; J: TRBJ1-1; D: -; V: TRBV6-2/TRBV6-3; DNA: TGTGCCAGCAGTAGACAGGCGATGAACACTGAAGCTTTCTTT; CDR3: CASSRQAMNTEAFF
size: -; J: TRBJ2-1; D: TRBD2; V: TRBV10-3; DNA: TGTGCCATCAGTGAGTCGGGGACTAGCGGGAGACAGTTCTTC; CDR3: CAISESGTSGRQFF
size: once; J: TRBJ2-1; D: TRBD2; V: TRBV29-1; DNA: TGCAGCGTTGAAGATCCCCTAGCGGGAGAGGGCAATGAGCAGTTCTTC; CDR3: CSVEDPLAGEGNEQFF
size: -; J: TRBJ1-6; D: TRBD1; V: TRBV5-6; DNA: TGTGCCAGCAGCTTTTTAGGCGGCGGCGGGGCAGGGGGAAATTCACCCCTCCACTTT; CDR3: CASSFLGGGGAGGNSPLHF
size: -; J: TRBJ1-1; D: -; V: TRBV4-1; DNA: TGCGCCAGCAGCCCACAAGAGGTTTCCGAAGCTTTCTTT; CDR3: CASSPQEVSEAFF
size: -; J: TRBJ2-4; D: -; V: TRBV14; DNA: TGTGCCAGCAGCTCAGGGTTCGGAAACATTCAGTACTTC; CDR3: CASSSGFGNIQYF
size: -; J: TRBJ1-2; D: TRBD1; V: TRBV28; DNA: TGTGCCAGCAGTTTCCCCGGGACAGGGGCAGTGAATGGCTACACCTTC; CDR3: CASSFPGTGAVNGYTF
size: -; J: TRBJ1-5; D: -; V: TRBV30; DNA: TGTGCCTGGAGTCGCACCACTTCGGAGCCCCAGCATTTT; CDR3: CAWSRTTSEPQHF
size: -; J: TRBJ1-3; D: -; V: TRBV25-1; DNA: TGTGCCGGGAGGACTGGTGGAAACACCATATATTTT; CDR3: CAGRTGGNTIYF
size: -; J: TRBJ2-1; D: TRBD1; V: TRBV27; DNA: TGTGCCAGCACCCTGACAGGGGGCGCGGGAAATGAGCAGTTCTTC; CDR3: CASTLTGGAGNEQFF
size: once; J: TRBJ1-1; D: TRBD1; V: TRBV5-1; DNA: TGCGCCAGCAGCTCCCGGGACAGGGGTTCCACTGAAGCTTTCTTT; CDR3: CASSSRDRGSTEAFF
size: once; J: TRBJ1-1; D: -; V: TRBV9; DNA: TGTGCCAGCAGCGTATCTTTGAGGCTTTCGAACACTGAAGCTTTCTTT; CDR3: CASSVSLRLSNTEAFF
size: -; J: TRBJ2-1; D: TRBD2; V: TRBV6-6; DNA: TGTGCCGGCAGCGGGGGGGTTAGGTACAATGAGCAGTTCTTC; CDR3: CAGSGGVRYNEQFF
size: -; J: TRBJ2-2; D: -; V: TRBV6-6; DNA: TGTGCCAGCAGTTACCGGACAAACACCGGGGAGCTGTTTTTT; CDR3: CASSYRTNTGELFF
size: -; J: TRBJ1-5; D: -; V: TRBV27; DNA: TGTGCCAGCAGTCCAGCGGGGGTAGGCAATCAGCCCCAGCATTTT; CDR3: CASSPAGVGNQPQHF
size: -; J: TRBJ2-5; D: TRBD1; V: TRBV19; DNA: TGTGCCAGTAGTGCGACAGGGGGTGGAGAGACCCAGTACTTC; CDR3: CASSATGGGETQYF
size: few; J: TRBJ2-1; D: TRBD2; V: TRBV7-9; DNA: TGTGCCAGCAGTTACTATGGGACTAGCGGCTACAATGAGCAGTTCTTC; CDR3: CASSYYGTSGYNEQFF
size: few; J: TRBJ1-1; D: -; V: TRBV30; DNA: TGTGCCTGGATAGCAGGGCGTTATGTAAGTGACACTGAAGCTTTCTTT; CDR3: CAWIAGRYVSDTEAFF
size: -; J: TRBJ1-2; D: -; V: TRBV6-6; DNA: TGTGCCAGCAGTTACTCTGCAGTGAACTATGGCTACACCTTC; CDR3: CASSYSAVNYGYTF
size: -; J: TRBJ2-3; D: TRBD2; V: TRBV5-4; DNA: TGTGCCAGCAGCTTGGTGGGACTAAGAACAGATACGCAGTATTTT; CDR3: CASSLVGLRTDTQYF
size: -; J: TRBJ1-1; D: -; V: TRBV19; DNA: TGTGCCAGTACGCAGGGCAGGAAGAACACTGAAGCTTTCTTT; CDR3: CASTQGRKNTEAFF
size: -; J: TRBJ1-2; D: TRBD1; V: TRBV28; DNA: TGTGCCAGCAGTATACCTCCGGGACAGGGGGCTTTTTATGGCTACACCTTC; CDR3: CASSIPPGQGAFYGYTF
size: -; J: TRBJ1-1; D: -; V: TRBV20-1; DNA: TGCAGTGCTAGTCCCAAGGGAAGGGGCACCTTACTCACTGAAGCTTTCTTT; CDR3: CSASPKGRGTLLTEAFF
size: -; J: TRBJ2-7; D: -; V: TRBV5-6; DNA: TGTGCCAGCAGCTTCCTTCCGCGGCAGCGGGACGAGCAGTACTTC; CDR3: CASSFLPRQRDEQYF
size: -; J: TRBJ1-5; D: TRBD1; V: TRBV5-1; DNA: TGCGCCAGCAGCTTACAGGGGGCGAATCAGCCCCAGCATTTT; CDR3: CASSLQGANQPQHF
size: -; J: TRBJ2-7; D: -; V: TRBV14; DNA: TGTGCCAGCAGCCGGGGCAGCTACGAGCAGTACTTC; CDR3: CASSRGSYEQYF
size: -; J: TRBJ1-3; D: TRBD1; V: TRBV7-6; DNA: TGTGCCAGCAGCCCGGGACAGGGACTGGGGGGAAACACCATATATTTT; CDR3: CASSPGQGLGGNTIYF
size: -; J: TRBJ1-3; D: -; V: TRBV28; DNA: TGTGCCAGCACTTCGGCGGGGGACGGACGGGGGAACACCATATATTTT; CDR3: CASTSAGDGRGNTIYF
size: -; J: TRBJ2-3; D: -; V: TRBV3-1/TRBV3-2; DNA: TGTGCCAGCAGCCAAAACAAGCGTGTACAGGGCACAGATACGCAGTATTTT; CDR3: CASSQNKRVQGTDTQYF
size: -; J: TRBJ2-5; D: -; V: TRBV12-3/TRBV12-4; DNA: TGTGCCAGCAGTTTAATCGGAGAGACCCAGTACTTC; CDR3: CASSLIGETQYF
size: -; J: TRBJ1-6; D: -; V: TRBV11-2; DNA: TGTGCCAGCAGCTTTGAAGGAGGATCCAATTCACCCCTCCACTTT; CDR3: CASSFEGGSNSPLHF
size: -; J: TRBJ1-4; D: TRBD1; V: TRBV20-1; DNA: TGCAGTGCTAGTATAGGACAGGGGAATGAAAAACTGTTTTTT; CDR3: CSASIGQGNEKLFF
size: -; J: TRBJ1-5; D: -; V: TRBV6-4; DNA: TGTGCCAGCAGGAACGGGACACACCATAGCAATCAGCCCCAGCATTTT; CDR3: CASRNGTHHSNQPQHF
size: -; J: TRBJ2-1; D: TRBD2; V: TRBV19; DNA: TGTGCCAGTAGTCTCGACAACTCCGGGACTAGCGGCCTGGGGGCCAATGAGCAGTTCTTC; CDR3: CASSLDNSGTSGLGANEQFF
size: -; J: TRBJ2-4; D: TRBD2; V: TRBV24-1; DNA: TGTGCCACCAGTGATTCCTGGGGGGGTGCCAAAAACATTCAGTACTTC; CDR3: CATSDSWGGAKNIQYF
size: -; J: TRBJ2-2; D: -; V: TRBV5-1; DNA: TGCGCCACCTGGACAGTCACCGGGGAGCTGTTTTTT; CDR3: CATWTVTGELFF
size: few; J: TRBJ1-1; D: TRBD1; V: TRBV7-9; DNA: TGTGCCAGCAGCCGCTTTGGGACAGGGAACACTGAAGCTTTCTTT; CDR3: CASSRFGTGNTEAFF
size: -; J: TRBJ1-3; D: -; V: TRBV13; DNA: TGTGCCAGCAGCTTGGCCACAGGATCCTCTGGAAACACCATATATTTT; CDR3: CASSLATGSSGNTIYF
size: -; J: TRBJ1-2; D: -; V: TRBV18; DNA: TGTGCCAGCTCACCACTTGCCCGAGCTAACTATGGCTACACCTTC; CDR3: CASSPLARANYGYTF
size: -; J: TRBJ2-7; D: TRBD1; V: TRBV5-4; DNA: TGTGCCAGCAGCACGAAGACAGGGGGCAGGTACGAGCAGTACTTC; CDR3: CASSTKTGGRYEQYF
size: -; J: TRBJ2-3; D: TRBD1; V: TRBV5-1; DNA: TGCGCCAGCAGCTTGGCCTTGGGGACAGGGGGTGAGGATACGCAGTATTTT; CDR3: CASSLALGTGGEDTQYF
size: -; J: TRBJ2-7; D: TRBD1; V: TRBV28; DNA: TGTGCCAGCAGTTCCCCGATTGGGACAGGGGGCCCCTACGAGCAGTACTTC; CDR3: CASSSPIGTGGPYEQYF
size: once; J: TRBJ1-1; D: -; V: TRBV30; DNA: TGTGCCTGGAGTTCGGGGAAGAACACTGAAGCTTTCTTT; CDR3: CAWSSGKNTEAFF
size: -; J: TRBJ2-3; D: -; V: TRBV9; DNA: TGTGCCAGCAGCGTAGACCTCCCTGCGGCTAGCCGCAGCACAGATACGCAGTATTTT; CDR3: CASSVDLPAASRSTDTQYF
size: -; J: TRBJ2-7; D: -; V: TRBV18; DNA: TGTGCCAGCTCCGGGGCCTACGAGCAGTACTTC; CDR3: CASSGAYEQYF
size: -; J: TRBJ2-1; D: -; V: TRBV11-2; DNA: TGTGCCAGCAGCTCGGCCCCTACTAGCTTGCAGTTCTTC; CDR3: CASSSAPTSLQFF
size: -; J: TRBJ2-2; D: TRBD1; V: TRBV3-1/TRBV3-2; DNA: TGTGCCAGCGGATATTCACAGGGGGCCGGCACCGGGGAGCTGTTTTTT; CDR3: CASGYSQGAGTGELFF
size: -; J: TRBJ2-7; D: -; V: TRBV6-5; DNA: TGTGCCAGCAGGGCAGGCACCTCCTACGAGCAGTACTTC; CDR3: CASRAGTSYEQYF
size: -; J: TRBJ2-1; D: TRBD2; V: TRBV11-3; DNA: TGTGCCAGCAGCTTAGGAGGGACTAGCGGAGGCAATGAGCAGTTCTTC; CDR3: CASSLGGTSGGNEQFF
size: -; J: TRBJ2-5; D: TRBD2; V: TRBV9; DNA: TGTGCCAGCAGCGTAGATCGGGCTAGCGGACAAGAGACCCAGTACTTC; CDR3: CASSVDRASGQETQYF
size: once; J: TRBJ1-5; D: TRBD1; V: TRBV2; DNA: TGTGCCAGCAAGGGGGACAGGGTGGGCCACCAGCCCCAGCATTTT; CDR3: CASKGDRVGHQPQHF
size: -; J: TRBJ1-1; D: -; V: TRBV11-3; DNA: TGTGCCAGCAGCTTAGCCGGGACTCAAGGCACTGAAGCTTTCTTT; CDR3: CASSLAGTQGTEAFF
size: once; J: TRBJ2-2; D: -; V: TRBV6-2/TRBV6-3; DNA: TGTGCCAGCAGCACATTCAACAGGGCAGGCGGGGAGCTGTTTTTT; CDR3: CASSTFNRAGGELFF